This entry describes one T cell receptor beta chain. Its antigen remains unidentified. Germline V lookup: CDR1 SGHTA, CDR2 FQGNSA. V gave up 5 bases and J gave up 1 base, with 19 bases separating them. The CDR3 spans 17 residues. Sequenced by immunoSEQ multiplex PCR; TCRdb stores in-frame clones only, minus some. The data contain over 150,000 clones, approximately 94% of them singletons. Pooled in the analysis were second doses at about 4 or about 12 weeks. This entry is derived from a study of T cell responses to AZD1222 COVID-19 vaccine. Study observations and caveats: There were mostly white British donors and more females than males, and clonal diversity was possibly underestimated. At baseline, seropositivity was found in only a handful of AZD1222 recipients.

The V and J genes are TRBV7-2 and TRBJ2-3; D possibly uses TRBD1 or TRBD2 (5 bases each). The sequence came from an adult who received the AZD1222 COVID-19 vaccine. The starting material was peripheral blood, obtained 28 days after the second AZD1222 dose. The chain's CDR3 is CASSLRTPLGGTDTQYF. The CDR3 DNA sequence: TGTGCCAGCAGCCTTCGGACCCCTCTGGGGGGCACAGATACGCAGTATTTT.